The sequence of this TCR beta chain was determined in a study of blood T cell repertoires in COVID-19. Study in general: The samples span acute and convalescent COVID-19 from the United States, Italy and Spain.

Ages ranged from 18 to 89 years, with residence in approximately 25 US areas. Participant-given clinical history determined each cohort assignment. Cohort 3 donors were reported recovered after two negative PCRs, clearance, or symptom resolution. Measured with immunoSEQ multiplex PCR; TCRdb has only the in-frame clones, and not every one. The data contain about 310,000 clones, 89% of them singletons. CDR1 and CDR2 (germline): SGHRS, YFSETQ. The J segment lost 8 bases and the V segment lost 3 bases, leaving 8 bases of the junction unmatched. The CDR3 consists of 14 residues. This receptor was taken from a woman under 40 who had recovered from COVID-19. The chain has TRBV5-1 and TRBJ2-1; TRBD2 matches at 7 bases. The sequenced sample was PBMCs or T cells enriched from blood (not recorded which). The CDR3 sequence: CASSSAGAVDEQFF. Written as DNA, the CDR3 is TGCGCCAGCAGCTCTGCGGGAGCTGTCGATGAGCAGTTCTTC.